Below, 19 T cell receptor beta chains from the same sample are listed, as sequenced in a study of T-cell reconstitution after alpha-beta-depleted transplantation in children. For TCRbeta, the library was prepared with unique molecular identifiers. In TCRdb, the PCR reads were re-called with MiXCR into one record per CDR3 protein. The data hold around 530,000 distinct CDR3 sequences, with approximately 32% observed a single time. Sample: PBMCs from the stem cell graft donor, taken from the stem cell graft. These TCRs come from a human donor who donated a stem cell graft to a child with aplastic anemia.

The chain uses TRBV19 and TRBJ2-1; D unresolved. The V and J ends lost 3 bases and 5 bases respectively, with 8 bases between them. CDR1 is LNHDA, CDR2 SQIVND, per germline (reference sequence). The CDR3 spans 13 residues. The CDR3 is CASSIRRDNEQFF. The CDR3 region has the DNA TGTGCCAGTAGTATTCGCCGGGACAATGAGCAGTTCTTC.

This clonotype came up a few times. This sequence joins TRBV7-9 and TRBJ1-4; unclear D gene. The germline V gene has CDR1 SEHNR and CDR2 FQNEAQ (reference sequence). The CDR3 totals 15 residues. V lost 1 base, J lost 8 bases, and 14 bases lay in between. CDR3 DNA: TGTGCCAGCAGCTTAGGAGGCGGGATGGAAGAAAAACTGTTTTTT. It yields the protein CASSLGGGMEEKLFF.

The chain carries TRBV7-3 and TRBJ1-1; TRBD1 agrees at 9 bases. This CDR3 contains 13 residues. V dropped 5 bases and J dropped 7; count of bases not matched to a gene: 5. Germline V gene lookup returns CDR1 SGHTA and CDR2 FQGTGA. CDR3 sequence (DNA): TGTGCCAGCAGCCGGGACAGGGTTAATGAAGCTTTCTTT. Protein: CASSRDRVNEAFF.

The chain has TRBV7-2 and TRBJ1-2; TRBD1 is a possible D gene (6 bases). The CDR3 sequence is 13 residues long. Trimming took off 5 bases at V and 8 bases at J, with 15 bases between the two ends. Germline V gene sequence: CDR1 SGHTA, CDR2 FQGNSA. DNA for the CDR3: TGTGCCAGCAGCCTGGGGGGCGGCGGGGGCTACACCTTC. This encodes CASSLGGGGGYTF. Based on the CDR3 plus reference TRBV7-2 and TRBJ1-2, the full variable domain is GAGVSQSPSNKVTEKGKDVELRCDPISGHTALYWYRQSLGQGLEFLIYFQGNSAPDKSGLPSDRFSAERTGGSVSTLTIQRTQQEDSAVYLCASSLGGGGGYTFGSGTRLTVV.

The DNA for the CDR3 is TGTGCCAGCTCACCACCGGGACTAGCGAAAGAGACCCAGTACTTC. As protein: CASSPPGLAKETQYF. The rearrangement uses TRBV18 and TRBJ2-5; TRBD2 matches 10 bases. V trimming: 0 bases; J trimming: 3 bases; junction bases outside the gene matches: 1. The CDR3 loop spans 15 amino acids. CDR1 KGHSH and CDR2 LQKENI come from the germline V gene.

The CDR3 nucleotides read TGCAGTGCTAGAGAGGCGAACACCGGGGAGCTGTTTTTT. Translation: CSAREANTGELFF. This chain joins TRBV20-1 and TRBJ2-2, with D uncertain. V dropped 0 bases and J dropped 0 bases, with 2 bases sitting between them. CDR1 is DFQATT, CDR2 SNEGSKA, per germline (reference sequence). The CDR3 length is 13 residues.

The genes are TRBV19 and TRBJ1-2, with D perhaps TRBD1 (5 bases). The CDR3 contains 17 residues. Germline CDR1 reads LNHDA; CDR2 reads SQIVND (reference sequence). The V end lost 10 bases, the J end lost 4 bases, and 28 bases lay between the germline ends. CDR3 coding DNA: TGTGCCACCGAGGGAGAGGGGCTGGTTCGCGGCGCCTATGGCTACACCTTC. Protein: CATEGEGLVRGAYGYTF.

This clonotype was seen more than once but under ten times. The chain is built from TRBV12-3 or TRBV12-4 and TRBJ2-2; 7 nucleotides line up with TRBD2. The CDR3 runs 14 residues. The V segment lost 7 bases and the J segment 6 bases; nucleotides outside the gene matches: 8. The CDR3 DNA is TGTGCCAGCACCCGGGGGGAGGGTTCCGGGGAGCTGTTTTTT. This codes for CASTRGEGSGELFF.

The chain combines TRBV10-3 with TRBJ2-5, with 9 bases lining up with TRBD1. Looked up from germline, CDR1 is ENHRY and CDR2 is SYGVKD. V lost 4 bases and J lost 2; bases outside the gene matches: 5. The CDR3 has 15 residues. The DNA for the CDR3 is TGTGCCATCAGTGGGTTCGACAGGGGGCAAGAGACCCAGTACTTC. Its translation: CAISGFDRGQETQYF.

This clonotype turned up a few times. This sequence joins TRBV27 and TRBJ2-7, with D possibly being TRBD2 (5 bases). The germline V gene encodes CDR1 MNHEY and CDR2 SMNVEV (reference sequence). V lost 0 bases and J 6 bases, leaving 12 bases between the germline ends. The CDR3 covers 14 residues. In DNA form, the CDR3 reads TGTGCCAGCAGTTTATCGAGGGTGGCAGCCGAGCAGTACTTC. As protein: CASSLSRVAAEQYF.

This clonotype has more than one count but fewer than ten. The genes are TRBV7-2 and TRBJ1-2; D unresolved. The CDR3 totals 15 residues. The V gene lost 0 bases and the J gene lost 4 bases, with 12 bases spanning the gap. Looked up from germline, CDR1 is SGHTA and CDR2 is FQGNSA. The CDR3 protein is CASSLAVESTYGYTF. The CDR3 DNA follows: TGTGCCAGCAGCTTAGCGGTGGAGAGTACCTATGGCTACACCTTC.

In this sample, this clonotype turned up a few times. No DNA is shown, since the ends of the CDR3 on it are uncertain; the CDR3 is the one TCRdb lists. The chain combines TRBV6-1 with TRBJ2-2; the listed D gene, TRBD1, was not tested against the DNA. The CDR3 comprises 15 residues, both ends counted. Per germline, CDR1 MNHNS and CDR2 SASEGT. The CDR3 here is CASRTGGPPGELFFF.

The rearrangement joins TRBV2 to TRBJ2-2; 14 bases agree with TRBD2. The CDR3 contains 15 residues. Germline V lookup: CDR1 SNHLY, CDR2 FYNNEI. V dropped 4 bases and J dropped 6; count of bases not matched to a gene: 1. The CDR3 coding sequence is TGTGCCAGCAGTGCGGGACTAGCGGGAGCCGGGGAGCTGTTTTTT. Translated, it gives CASSAGLAGAGELFF.

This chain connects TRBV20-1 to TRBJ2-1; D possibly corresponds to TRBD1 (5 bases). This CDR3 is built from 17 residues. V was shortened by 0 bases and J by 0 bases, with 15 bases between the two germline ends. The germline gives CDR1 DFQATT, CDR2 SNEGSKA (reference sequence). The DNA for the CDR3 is TGCAGTGCTAGAGATTATCGACAGCCAAGCTCCTACAATGAGCAGTTCTTC. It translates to CSARDYRQPSSYNEQFF.

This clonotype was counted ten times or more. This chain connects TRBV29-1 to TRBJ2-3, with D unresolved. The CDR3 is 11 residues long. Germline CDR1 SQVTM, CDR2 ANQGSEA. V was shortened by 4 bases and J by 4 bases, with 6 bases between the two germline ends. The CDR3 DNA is TGCAGCGTTGTGTGGGCAGATACGCAGTATTTT. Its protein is CSVVWADTQYF.

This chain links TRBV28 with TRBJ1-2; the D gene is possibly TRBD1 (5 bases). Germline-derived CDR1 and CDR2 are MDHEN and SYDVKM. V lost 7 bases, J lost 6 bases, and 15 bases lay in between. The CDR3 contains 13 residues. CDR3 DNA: TGTGCCAGCATCCTGTCGAGGGGAAATGGCTACACCTTC. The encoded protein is CASILSRGNGYTF.

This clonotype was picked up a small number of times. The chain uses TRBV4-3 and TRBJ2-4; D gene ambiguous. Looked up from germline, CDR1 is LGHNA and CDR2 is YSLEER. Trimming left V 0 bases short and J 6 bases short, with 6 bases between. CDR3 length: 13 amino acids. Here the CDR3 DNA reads TGCGCCAGCAGCCAAGAATGGGGAAACATTCAGTACTTC. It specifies CASSQEWGNIQYF.

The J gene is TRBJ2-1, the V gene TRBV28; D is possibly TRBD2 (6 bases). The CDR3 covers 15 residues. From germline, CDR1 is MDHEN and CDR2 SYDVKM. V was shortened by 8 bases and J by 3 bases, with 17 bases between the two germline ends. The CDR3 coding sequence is TGTGCCAGCGATAGGCGGGACCGTCTCTACAATGAGCAGTTCTTC. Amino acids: CASDRRDRLYNEQFF.

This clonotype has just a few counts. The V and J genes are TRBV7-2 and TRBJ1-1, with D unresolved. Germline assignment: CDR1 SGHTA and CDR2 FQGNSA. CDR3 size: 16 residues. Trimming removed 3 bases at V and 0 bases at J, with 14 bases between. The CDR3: CASSFFQSLMNTEAFF. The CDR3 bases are TGTGCCAGCAGCTTTTTCCAAAGCCTCATGAACACTGAAGCTTTCTTT.